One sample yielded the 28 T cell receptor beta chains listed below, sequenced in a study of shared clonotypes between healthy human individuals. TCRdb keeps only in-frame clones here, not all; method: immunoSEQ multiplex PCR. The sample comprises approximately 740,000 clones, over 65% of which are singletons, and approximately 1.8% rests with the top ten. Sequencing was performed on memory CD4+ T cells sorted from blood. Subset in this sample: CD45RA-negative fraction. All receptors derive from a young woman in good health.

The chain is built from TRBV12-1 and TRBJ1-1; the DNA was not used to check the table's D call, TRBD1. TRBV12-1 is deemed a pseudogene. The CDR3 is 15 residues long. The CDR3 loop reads CASSARTSGNTEAFF. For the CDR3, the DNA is TGTGCCAGCAGCGCCCGGACATCCGGGAACACTGAAGCTTTCTTT.

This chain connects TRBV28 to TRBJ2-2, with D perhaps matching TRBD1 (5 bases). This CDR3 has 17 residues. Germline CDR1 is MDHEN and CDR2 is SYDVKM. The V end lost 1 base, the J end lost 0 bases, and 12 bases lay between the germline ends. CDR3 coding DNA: TGTGCCAGCAGTTTATTTTTTGGGGCCCCGAACACCGGGGAGCTGTTTTTT. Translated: CASSLFFGAPNTGELFF.

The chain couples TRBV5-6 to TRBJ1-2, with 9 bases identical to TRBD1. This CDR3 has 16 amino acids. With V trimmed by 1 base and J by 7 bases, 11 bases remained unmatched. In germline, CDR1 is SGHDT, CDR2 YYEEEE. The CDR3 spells CASSLLGQGGIGGYTF. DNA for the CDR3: TGTGCCAGCAGCTTGTTGGGACAGGGAGGGATAGGTGGCTACACCTTC.

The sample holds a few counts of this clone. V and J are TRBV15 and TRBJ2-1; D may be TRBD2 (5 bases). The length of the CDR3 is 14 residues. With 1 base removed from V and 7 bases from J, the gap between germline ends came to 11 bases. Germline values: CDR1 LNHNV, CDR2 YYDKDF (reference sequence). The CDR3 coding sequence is TGTGCCACCAGCAGAGCGGGCGGGTGGAATGAGCAGTTCTTC. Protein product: CATSRAGGWNEQFF.

In DNA form, the CDR3 reads TGTGCCAGCAGGGAGGGGCAGGCTCCATTTACTAACTATGGCTACACCTTC. This codes for CASREGQAPFTNYGYTF. The gene calls are TRBV27 and TRBJ1-2; TRBD1 might be the D (5 bases). Germline CDR1 MNHEY, CDR2 SMNVEV (reference sequence). Trimming took 6 bases from V and 0 from J, leaving 20 bases between them. The CDR3 sequence is 17 residues long.

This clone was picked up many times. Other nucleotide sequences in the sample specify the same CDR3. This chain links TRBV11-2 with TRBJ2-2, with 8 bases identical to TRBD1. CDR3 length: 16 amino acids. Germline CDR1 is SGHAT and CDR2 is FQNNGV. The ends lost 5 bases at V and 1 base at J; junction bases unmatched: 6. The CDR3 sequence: CASSPGGQGNTGELFF. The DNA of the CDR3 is TGTGCCAGCAGCCCGGGCGGACAGGGGAACACCGGGGAGCTGTTTTTT.

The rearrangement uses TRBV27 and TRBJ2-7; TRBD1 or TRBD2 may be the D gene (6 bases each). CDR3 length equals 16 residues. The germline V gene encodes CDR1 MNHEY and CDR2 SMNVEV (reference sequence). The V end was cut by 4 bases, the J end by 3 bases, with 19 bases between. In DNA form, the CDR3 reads TGTGCCAGCAGTTCTCCCCCGGCCAGGGGAGGCTACGAGCAGTACTTC. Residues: CASSSPPARGGYEQYF.

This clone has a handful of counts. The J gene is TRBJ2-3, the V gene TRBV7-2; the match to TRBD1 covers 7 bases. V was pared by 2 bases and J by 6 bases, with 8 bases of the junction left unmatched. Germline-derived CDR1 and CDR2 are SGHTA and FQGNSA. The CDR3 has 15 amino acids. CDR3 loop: CASSLRQGWWDTQYF. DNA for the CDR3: TGTGCCAGCAGCTTAAGACAGGGTTGGTGGGATACGCAGTATTTT.

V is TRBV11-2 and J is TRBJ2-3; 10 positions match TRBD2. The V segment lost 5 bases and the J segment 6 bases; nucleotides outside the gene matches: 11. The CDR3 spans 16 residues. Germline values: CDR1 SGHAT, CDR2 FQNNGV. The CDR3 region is CASSRQASGSFDTQYF. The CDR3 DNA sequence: TGTGCCAGCAGCCGCCAGGCTAGCGGGAGTTTTGATACGCAGTATTTT.

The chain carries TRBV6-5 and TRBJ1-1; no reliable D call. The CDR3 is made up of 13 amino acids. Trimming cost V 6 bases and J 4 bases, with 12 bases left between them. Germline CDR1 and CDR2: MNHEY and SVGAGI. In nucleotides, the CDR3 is TGTGCCAGCAGGAAAAACACGGGCACTGAAGCTTTCTTT. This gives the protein CASRKNTGTEAFF.

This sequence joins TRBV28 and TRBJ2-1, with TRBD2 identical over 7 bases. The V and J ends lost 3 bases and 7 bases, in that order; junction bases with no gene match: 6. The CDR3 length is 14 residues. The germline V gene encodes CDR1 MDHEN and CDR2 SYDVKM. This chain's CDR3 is CASSLLAGLNEQFF. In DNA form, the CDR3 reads TGTGCCAGCAGTTTGTTAGCGGGCCTTAATGAGCAGTTCTTC.

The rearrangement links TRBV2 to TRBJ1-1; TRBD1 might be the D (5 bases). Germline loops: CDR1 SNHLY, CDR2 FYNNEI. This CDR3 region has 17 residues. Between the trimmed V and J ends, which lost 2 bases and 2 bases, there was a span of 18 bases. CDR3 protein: CASSEIGLGEQNTEAFF. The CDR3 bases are TGTGCCAGCAGTGAAATAGGGTTGGGGGAGCAAAACACTGAAGCTTTCTTT.

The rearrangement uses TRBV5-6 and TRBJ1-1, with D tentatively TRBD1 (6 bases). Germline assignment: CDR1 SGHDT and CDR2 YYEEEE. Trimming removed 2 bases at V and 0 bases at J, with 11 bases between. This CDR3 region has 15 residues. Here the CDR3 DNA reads TGTGCCAGCAGCTTCTCAGACAGGTTGAACACTGAAGCTTTCTTT. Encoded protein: CASSFSDRLNTEAFF. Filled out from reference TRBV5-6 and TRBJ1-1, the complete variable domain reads DAGVTQSPTHLIKTRGQQVTLRCSPKSGHDTVSWYQQALGQGPQFIFQYYEEEERQRGNFPDRFSGHQFPNYSSELNVNALLLGDSALYLCASSFSDRLNTEAFFGQGTRLTVV.

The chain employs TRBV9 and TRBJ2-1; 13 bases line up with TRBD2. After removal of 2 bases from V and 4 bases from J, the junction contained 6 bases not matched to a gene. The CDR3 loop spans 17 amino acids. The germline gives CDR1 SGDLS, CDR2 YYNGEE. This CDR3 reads CASSVGLAGDFYNEQFF. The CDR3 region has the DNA TGTGCCAGCAGCGTCGGACTAGCGGGAGATTTTTACAATGAGCAGTTCTTC.

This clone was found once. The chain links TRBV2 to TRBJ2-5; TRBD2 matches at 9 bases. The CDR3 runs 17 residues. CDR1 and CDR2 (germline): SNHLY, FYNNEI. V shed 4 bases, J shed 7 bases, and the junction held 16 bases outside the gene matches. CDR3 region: CASSALNLLAGGTTQYF. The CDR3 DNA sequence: TGTGCCAGCAGTGCATTGAACTTACTAGCGGGTGGCACGACCCAGTACTTC. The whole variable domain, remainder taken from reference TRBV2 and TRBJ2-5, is EPEVTQTPSHQVTQMGQEVILRCVPISNHLYFYWYRQILGQKVEFLVSFYNNEISEKSEIFDDQFSVERPDGSNFTLKIRSTKLEDSAMYFCASSALNLLAGGTTQYFGPGTRLLVL.

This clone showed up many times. CDR3 coding DNA: TGTGCCAGCAGTGACGCTAGCGGGAGCTACAATGAGCAGTTCTTC. Its translation is CASSDASGSYNEQFF. V is TRBV6-4 and J is TRBJ2-1; 10 bases are shared with TRBD2. With V trimmed by 2 bases and J by 3 bases, 1 base remained unmatched. There are 15 residues in the CDR3. CDR1 is MRHNA, CDR2 SNTAGT, per germline.

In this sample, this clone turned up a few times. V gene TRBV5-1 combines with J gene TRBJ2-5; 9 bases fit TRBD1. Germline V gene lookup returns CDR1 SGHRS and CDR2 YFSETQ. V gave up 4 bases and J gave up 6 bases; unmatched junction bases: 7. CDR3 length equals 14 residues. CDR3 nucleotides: TGCGCCAGCAGCCCAACAGGGGGCTGGAAGACCCAGTACTTC. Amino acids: CASSPTGGWKTQYF.

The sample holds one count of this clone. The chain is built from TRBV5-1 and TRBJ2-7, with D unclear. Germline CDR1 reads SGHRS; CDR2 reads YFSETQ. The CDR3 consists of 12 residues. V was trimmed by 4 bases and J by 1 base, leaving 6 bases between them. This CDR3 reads CASSPNSYEQYF. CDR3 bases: TGCGCCAGCAGCCCAAATTCCTACGAGCAGTACTTC.

The CDR3 DNA reads as TGTGCCAGCAGTGTACAGCGGGCCTTCTCCTACGAGCAGTACTTC. Its protein product is CASSVQRAFSYEQYF. The chain uses TRBV28 and TRBJ2-7; D may be TRBD2 (6 bases). Germline V gives CDR1 MDHEN, CDR2 SYDVKM. CDR3 length: 15 amino acids. The germline V and J ends were trimmed by 5 bases and 0 bases, with 14 bases remaining between them.

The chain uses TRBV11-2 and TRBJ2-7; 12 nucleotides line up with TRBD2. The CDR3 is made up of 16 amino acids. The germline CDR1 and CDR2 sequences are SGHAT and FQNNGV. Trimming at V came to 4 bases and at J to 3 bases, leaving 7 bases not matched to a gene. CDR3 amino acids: CASSSGTSGRIYEQYF. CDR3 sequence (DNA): TGTGCCAGCAGCTCCGGGACTAGCGGGCGGATCTACGAGCAGTACTTC.

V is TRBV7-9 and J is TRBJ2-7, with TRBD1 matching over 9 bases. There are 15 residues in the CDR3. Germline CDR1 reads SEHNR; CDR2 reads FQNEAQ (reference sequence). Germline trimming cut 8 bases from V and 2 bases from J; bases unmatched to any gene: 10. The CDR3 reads CASEPRDRVPYEQYF. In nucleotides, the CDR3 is TGTGCCAGCGAGCCCCGGGACAGGGTCCCCTACGAGCAGTACTTC.

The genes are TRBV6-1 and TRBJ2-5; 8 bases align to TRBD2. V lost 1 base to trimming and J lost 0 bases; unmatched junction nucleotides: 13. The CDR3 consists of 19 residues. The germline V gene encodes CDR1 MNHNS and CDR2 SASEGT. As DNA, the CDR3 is TGTGCCAGCAGTGAAGTAAGGGGGACTAGGGGATCGTACCAAGAGACCCAGTACTTC. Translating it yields CASSEVRGTRGSYQETQYF.

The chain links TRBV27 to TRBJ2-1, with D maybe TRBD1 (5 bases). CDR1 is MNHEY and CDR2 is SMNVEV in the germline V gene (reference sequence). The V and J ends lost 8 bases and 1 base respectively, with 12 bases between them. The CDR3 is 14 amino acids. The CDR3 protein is CASWGQLSYNEQFF. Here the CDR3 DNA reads TGTGCCAGCTGGGGCCAGCTATCCTACAATGAGCAGTTCTTC.

CDR3 coding DNA: TGTGCCAGCAGCTTCGGGACTAGCGGGAGCAGCTACGAGCAGTACTTC. Protein sequence: CASSFGTSGSSYEQYF. The chain carries TRBV7-9 and TRBJ2-7, with TRBD2 identical over 14 bases. The CDR3 runs 16 residues. V shed 3 bases and J 3 bases; nucleotides not matched to a gene: 4. CDR1 and CDR2 (germline): SEHNR, FQNEAQ (reference sequence).

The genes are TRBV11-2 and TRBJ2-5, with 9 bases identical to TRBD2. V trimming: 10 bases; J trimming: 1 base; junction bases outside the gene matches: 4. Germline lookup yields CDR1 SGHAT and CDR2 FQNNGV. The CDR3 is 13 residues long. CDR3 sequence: CATKLAGQETQYF. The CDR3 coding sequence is TGTGCCACCAAACTAGCGGGCCAAGAGACCCAGTACTTC.

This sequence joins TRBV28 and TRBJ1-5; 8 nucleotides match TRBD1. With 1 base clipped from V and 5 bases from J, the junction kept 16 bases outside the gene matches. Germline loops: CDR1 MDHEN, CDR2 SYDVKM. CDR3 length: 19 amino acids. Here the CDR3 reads CASSLFGVRGQGKHQPQHF. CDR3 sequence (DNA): TGTGCCAGCAGTTTATTCGGGGTCAGGGGGCAGGGGAAACATCAGCCCCAGCATTTT.

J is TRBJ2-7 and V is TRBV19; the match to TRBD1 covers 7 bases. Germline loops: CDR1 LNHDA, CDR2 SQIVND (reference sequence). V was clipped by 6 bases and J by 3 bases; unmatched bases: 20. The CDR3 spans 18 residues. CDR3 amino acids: CASRLSDRTQDRLYEQYF. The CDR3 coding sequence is TGTGCCAGTAGACTCTCGGACAGGACTCAGGACAGACTCTACGAGCAGTACTTC.

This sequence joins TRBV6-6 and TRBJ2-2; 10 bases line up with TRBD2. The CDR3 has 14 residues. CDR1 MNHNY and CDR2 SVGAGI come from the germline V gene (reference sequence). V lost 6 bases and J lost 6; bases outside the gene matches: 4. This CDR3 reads CASSEREGSGELFF. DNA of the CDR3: TGTGCCAGCAGCGAGCGGGAGGGGTCCGGGGAGCTGTTTTTT.